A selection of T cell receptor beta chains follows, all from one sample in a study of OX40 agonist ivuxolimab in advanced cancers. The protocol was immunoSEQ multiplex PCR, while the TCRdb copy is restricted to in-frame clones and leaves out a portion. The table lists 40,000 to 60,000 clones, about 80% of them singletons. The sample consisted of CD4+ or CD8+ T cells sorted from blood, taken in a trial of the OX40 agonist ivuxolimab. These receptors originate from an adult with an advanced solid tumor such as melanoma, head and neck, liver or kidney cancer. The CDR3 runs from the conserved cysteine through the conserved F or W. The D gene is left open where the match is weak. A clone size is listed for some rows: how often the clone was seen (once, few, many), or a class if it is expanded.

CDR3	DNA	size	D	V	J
CSASDSETQYF	TGCAGTGCTAGTGATTCAGAGACCCAGTACTTC	NA	NA	TRBV20-1	TRBJ2-5
CASRSFRAPPYEQYF	TGTGCCAGCAGATCCTTTCGGGCCCCACCCTACGAGCAGTACTTC	NA	NA	TRBV28	TRBJ2-7
CASSLGRGLNEQYF	TGTGCCAGCAGCCTCGGCCGAGGCCTCAACGAGCAGTACTTC	NA	NA	TRBV7-2	TRBJ2-7
CASSPGGWGGEQYF	TGTGCCAGCAGCCCTGGGGGTTGGGGTGGCGAGCAGTACTTC	NA	NA	TRBV7-2	TRBJ2-7
CASTGPETQNTEAFF	TGTGCCAGCACTGGGCCTGAGACACAGAACACTGAAGCTTTCTTT	NA	NA	TRBV13	TRBJ1-1
CASSLTGGRETQYF	TGCGCCAGCAGCTTGACCGGGGGCAGGGAGACCCAGTACTTC	NA	NA	TRBV5-1	TRBJ2-5
CASSFPSGSARPGELFF	TGTGCCAGCAGCTTTCCTAGCGGGAGTGCTCGCCCCGGGGAGCTGTTTTTT	NA	TRBD2	TRBV5-5	TRBJ2-2
CASSLAYLGGGYNEQFF	TGCGCCAGCAGCTTGGCCTACCTGGGGGGAGGGTACAATGAGCAGTTCTTC	NA	TRBD2	TRBV5-1	TRBJ2-1
CASSVHTSGNTIYF	TGTGCCAGCAGTGTTCACACCTCTGGAAACACCATATATTTT	NA	NA	TRBV28	TRBJ1-3
CASSLGGPSDTQYF	TGTGCCAGCAGCTTAGGGGGTCCTTCAGATACGCAGTATTTT	NA	NA	TRBV11-2	TRBJ2-3
CASSQERLYNEQFF	TGCGCCAGCAGCCAAGAGAGACTTTACAATGAGCAGTTCTTC	NA	NA	TRBV4-3	TRBJ2-1
CASSPNIDRGSAEQYF	TGTGCCAGCTCACCGAACATTGACAGGGGGTCCGCCGAGCAGTACTTC	NA	TRBD1	TRBV18	TRBJ2-7
CATSRGYGERTEAFF	TGTGCCACCAGCAGAGGATACGGGGAGAGGACTGAAGCTTTCTTT	NA	NA	TRBV15	TRBJ1-1
CASSLPTGENSPLHF	TGTGCCAGCAGTCTCCCGACAGGGGAGAATTCACCCCTCCACTTT	NA	TRBD1	TRBV28	TRBJ1-6
CASKGQRGNTEAFF	TGTGCCAGCAAGGGACAGCGGGGGAACACTGAAGCTTTCTTT	NA	TRBD1	TRBV28	TRBJ1-1
CASSPGGLNTIYF	TGTGCCAGCAGCCCCGGCGGGTTGAACACCATATATTTT	few	NA	TRBV5-5	TRBJ1-3
CASRGGAGELFF	TGCGCCAGCAGGGGGGGAGCCGGGGAGCTGTTTTTT	NA	NA	TRBV5-1	TRBJ2-2
CASRLTGIYGYTF	TGTGCCAGCAGGCTGACAGGCATCTATGGCTACACCTTC	few	NA	TRBV7-9	TRBJ1-2
CASSTPLGAFF	TGTGCCAGCAGCACGCCGTTGGGAGCTTTCTTT	NA	NA	TRBV28	TRBJ1-1
CASSSPSGGGRIEKLFF	TGCGCCAGCAGCTCCCCCTCGGGGGGCGGGCGGATTGAAAAACTGTTTTTT	NA	NA	TRBV5-1	TRBJ1-4
CSVVMMQSGELFF	TGCAGCGTTGTCATGATGCAGTCCGGGGAGCTGTTTTTT	NA	NA	TRBV29-1	TRBJ2-2
CSVEVSGSTMNEQFF	TGCAGCGTTGAGGTTAGCGGGAGTACTATGAATGAGCAGTTCTTC	NA	TRBD2	TRBV29-1	TRBJ2-1
CASSRGGQGSSGTQYF	TGTGCCAGTAGTAGGGGGGGACAGGGGTCCTCGGGGACCCAGTACTTC	NA	TRBD1	TRBV19	TRBJ2-5
CASSSPKGQGLNTEAFF	TGTGCCAGCAGCTCACCCAAAGGACAGGGCTTGAACACTGAAGCTTTCTTT	NA	TRBD1	TRBV11-1	TRBJ1-1
CASSRFGRDRETQYF	TGTGCCAGCAGCCGATTTGGCAGGGACAGAGAGACCCAGTACTTC	NA	TRBD1	TRBV5-4	TRBJ2-5
CASSLTGPSGANVLTF	TGTGCCAGCAGCCTGACAGGACCTTCTGGGGCCAACGTCCTGACTTTC	NA	NA	TRBV5-6	TRBJ2-6
CASSSTGTQHGEKLFF	TGTGCCAGCAGTTCCACCGGGACCCAACACGGTGAAAAACTGTTTTTT	few	NA	TRBV6-5	TRBJ1-4
CASSLVGLGTNTGELFF	TGTGCCAGCAGCTTAGTAGGGTTGGGGACAAACACCGGGGAGCTGTTTTTT	NA	NA	TRBV7-2	TRBJ2-2
CAISAGEVEKLFF	TGTGCCATCAGTGCCGGGGAGGTTGAAAAACTGTTTTTT	NA	NA	TRBV10-3	TRBJ1-4
CASSLGQGVGDTQYF	TGTGCCAGCAGTTTAGGACAGGGGGTTGGAGATACGCAGTATTTT	NA	TRBD1	TRBV5-8	TRBJ2-3
CASSLLGGSYNEQFF	TGTGCCAGCAGCCTTTTGGGTGGTTCCTACAATGAGCAGTTCTTC	NA	NA	TRBV14	TRBJ2-1
CSVASSLGSSYEQYF	TGCAGCGTTGCTTCTTCTCTGGGCAGCTCCTACGAGCAGTACTTC	NA	NA	TRBV29-1	TRBJ2-7
CASSRDRGTDTQYF	TGCGCCAGCAGCCGGGACAGGGGCACAGATACGCAGTATTTT	NA	TRBD1	TRBV5-1	TRBJ2-3
CASRTAGSEAFF	TGTGCCAGCAGAACCGCAGGGTCGGAAGCTTTCTTT	NA	NA	TRBV6-5	TRBJ1-1
CASSLSRTGKAFF	TGTGCCAGCAGCCTTTCCCGAACAGGGAAGGCTTTCTTT	NA	NA	TRBV27	TRBJ1-1
CASSLVGTGVGNTIYF	TGTGCCAGCAGCTTAGTCGGGACAGGGGTTGGAAACACCATATATTTT	NA	TRBD1	TRBV7-8	TRBJ1-3